Following are 24 T cell receptor beta chains from one sample sequenced in a study of T cell responses to AZD1222 COVID-19 vaccine. Libraries were prepared by immunoSEQ multiplex PCR; TCRdb keeps only in-frame clonotypes and omits some of them. The sample lists 150,000 to 200,000 clones, roughly 92% occurring once. This specimen was peripheral blood, taken on day 0 of AZD1222 vaccination. These receptors were taken from an adult in good health.

CDR3 residues: CASSQGSNQPQHF. The DNA of the CDR3 is TGCGCCAGCAGCCAAGGTAGCAATCAGCCCCAGCATTTT. This sequence joins TRBV4-1 and TRBJ1-5; D is undetermined. Germline loops: CDR1 MGHRA, CDR2 YSYEKL. CDR3 size: 13 residues. V was trimmed by 1 base and J by 0 bases, leaving 1 base between them.

V gene TRBV3-1 (or the pseudogene TRBV3-2) combines with J gene TRBJ2-5; TRBD1 might be the D (6 bases). The germline V and J ends were trimmed by 3 bases and 3 bases, with 11 bases remaining between them. This CDR3 has 14 residues. Germline V gene data show CDR1 as LGHDT and CDR2 as YNNKEL (reference sequence). CDR3 sequence (DNA): TGTGCCAGCAGCCATAGGGACAAAAAAGAGACCCAGTACTTC. Protein: CASSHRDKKETQYF.

The V gene is TRBV23-1, the J gene TRBJ2-5; D not resolved. TRBV23-1 has ORF status, its function being uncertain. This CDR3 contains 16 residues. Trimming left V 0 bases short and J 5 bases short, with 16 bases between. CDR3 in DNA: TGCGCCAGCAGTCAATCGATACCATGGGGTGCGGAGACCCAGTACTTC. Protein: CASSQSIPWGAETQYF.

This chain links TRBV5-1 with TRBJ1-2, with 7 bases aligning to TRBD1. CDR3 length equals 17 residues. Germline trimming cut 4 bases from V and 4 bases from J; bases unmatched to any gene: 16. Germline CDR1 is SGHRS and CDR2 is YFSETQ. The CDR3 reads CASSPGERTGNSYGYTF. The DNA of the CDR3 is TGCGCCAGCAGCCCCGGAGAACGGACAGGCAATTCCTATGGCTACACCTTC.

The J gene is TRBJ1-4, the V gene TRBV27; D might be TRBD1 (5 bases). Germline values: CDR1 MNHEY, CDR2 SMNVEV (reference sequence). V was trimmed by 3 bases and J by 0 bases, leaving 8 bases between them. The CDR3 runs to 15 residues. CDR3 DNA sequence: TGTGCCAGCAGTTTTCAGGGTGCAACTAATGAAAAACTGTTTTTT. This codes for CASSFQGATNEKLFF.

This clone was seen once. The chain employs TRBV5-6 and TRBJ1-4; D may be TRBD1 (5 bases). The CDR3 length is 15 residues. The ends were cut back, 2 bases at V and 4 bases at J, with 12 bases in the middle. CDR1 is SGHDT, CDR2 YYEEEE, per germline. CDR3 DNA sequence: TGTGCCAGCAGCTTTTACAGGTCCGGTAATGAAAAACTGTTTTTT. This sequence encodes CASSFYRSGNEKLFF.

For the CDR3, the DNA is TGTGCCAGCAGCGCGGACAGGGGAGGAAACACCATATATTTT. This codes for CASSADRGGNTIYF. The chain joins TRBV2 to TRBJ1-3, with 9 nucleotides matching TRBD1. The germline V gene encodes CDR1 SNHLY and CDR2 FYNNEI. V shed 6 bases, J shed 4 bases, and the junction held 4 bases outside the gene matches. The length of the CDR3 is 14 residues.

This clone was detected once. The genes are TRBV7-2 and TRBJ1-2; D perhaps matches TRBD1 (6 bases). The CDR3 is made up of 14 amino acids. Germline-derived CDR1 and CDR2 are SGHTA and FQGNSA. V lost 4 bases, J lost 6 bases, and 15 bases lay in between. The CDR3 loop reads CASSSLQGGNGYTF. CDR3 DNA sequence: TGTGCCAGCAGCTCACTACAGGGTGGAAATGGCTACACCTTC.

This clone was recorded at least ten times. This chain's CDR3 is CASSEQGDTGELFF. The DNA for the CDR3 is TGTGCCAGCAGTGAACAGGGAGATACCGGGGAGCTGTTTTTT. The chain links TRBV6-1 to TRBJ2-2; tentatively, D is TRBD1 or TRBD2 (5 bases each). CDR3 size: 14 residues. Trimming removed 2 bases from V and 5 bases from J, with 9 bases in between. Germline assignment: CDR1 MNHNS and CDR2 SASEGT.

The sample holds one count of this clone. V gene TRBV10-3 combines with J gene TRBJ2-3; 11 nucleotides line up with TRBD1. This CDR3 has 20 amino acids. With V trimmed by 0 bases and J by 1 base, 12 bases remained unmatched. Germline assignment: CDR1 ENHRY and CDR2 SYGVKD. CDR3 sequence reads: CAISESHFFQGQGGTDTQYF. The CDR3, as DNA: TGTGCCATCAGTGAGTCTCACTTTTTCCAGGGACAGGGGGGCACAGATACGCAGTATTTT.

The chain couples TRBV14 to TRBJ1-3; tentative D call: TRBD1 (5 bases). This CDR3 has 16 residues. Germline CDR1 SGHDN, CDR2 FVKESK. V was trimmed by 1 base and J by 0 bases, leaving 10 bases between them. The CDR3 region is CASSQVRGLSGNTIYF. CDR3 nucleotides: TGTGCCAGCAGCCAAGTGAGGGGCCTCTCTGGAAACACCATATATTTT.

The chain uses TRBV5-6 and TRBJ2-2, with TRBD1 identical over 9 bases. Per the germline V gene, CDR1 is SGHDT and CDR2 is YYEEEE. Trimming took 1 base from V and 4 from J; bases not matched to a gene: 2. This CDR3 has 15 residues. The CDR3 DNA is TGTGCCAGCAGCTTGTGGGACAGGGCCACCGGGGAGCTGTTTTTT. As protein: CASSLWDRATGELFF.

This clone was recorded once. The rearrangement uses TRBV28 and TRBJ1-2, with no clear D. V gave up 4 bases and J gave up 2 bases, with 20 bases separating them. The CDR3 totals 17 residues. Germline CDR1 MDHEN, CDR2 SYDVKM. CDR3 loop: CASSSLPLGQRNYGYTF. The CDR3 DNA sequence: TGTGCCAGCAGTTCCCTTCCCTTGGGCCAACGGAACTATGGCTACACCTTC.

The chain uses TRBV5-1 and TRBJ1-1; TRBD1 matches at 10 bases. With V trimmed by 5 bases and J by 5 bases, 12 bases remained unmatched. The CDR3 has 16 amino acids. In germline, CDR1 is SGHRS, CDR2 YFSETQ. The CDR3 region is CASSLKGGTGVTEAFF. CDR3 sequence (DNA): TGCGCCAGCAGTTTGAAGGGTGGGACAGGGGTAACTGAAGCTTTCTTT.

This rearrangement joins TRBV6-5 to TRBJ1-1; 10 bases are shared with TRBD1. The CDR3 spans 15 residues. After removal of 5 bases from V and 10 bases from J, the junction contained 13 bases not matched to a gene. Germline V CDR1 and CDR2: MNHEY, SVGAGI. CDR3 region: CASSPRDRGHLGAFF. The CDR3 nucleotides are TGTGCCAGCAGTCCCCGGGACAGGGGACATTTGGGAGCTTTCTTT.

The chain uses TRBV28 and TRBJ1-2; 7 bases agree with TRBD1. V shed 7 bases and J 4 bases; nucleotides not matched to a gene: 6. This CDR3 has 13 amino acids. Germline CDR1 reads MDHEN; CDR2 reads SYDVKM. CDR3 DNA sequence: TGTGCCAGCACGACAGGGCCAATCTATGGCTACACCTTC. Translating it yields CASTTGPIYGYTF.

The CDR3 sequence: CASSQVLTSGRAWEQFF. The CDR3 DNA reads TGCGCCAGCAGCCAAGTTCTGACTAGCGGGAGGGCGTGGGAGCAGTTCTTC. The gene calls are TRBV4-1 and TRBJ2-1; 14 positions agree with TRBD2. This CDR3 spans 17 amino acids. Trimming took 1 base from V and 10 from J; bases not matched to a gene: 9. CDR1 is MGHRA, CDR2 YSYEKL, per germline.

The gene calls are TRBV11-2 and TRBJ1-1; D is ambiguous. The ends were cut back, 1 base at V and 0 bases at J, with 12 bases in the middle. CDR1 is SGHAT and CDR2 is FQNNGV in the germline V gene. CDR3 length: 16 residues. CDR3 in amino acids: CASSLVGNLMNTEAFF. The CDR3 bases are TGTGCCAGCAGCTTAGTTGGGAATCTGATGAACACTGAAGCTTTCTTT.

The CDR3 is CASSLRQGMVPGELFF. The CDR3 DNA reads as TGTGCCAGCAGCTTACGACAGGGAATGGTCCCCGGGGAGCTGTTTTTT. The gene calls are TRBV7-2 and TRBJ2-2; 7 nucleotides line up with TRBD1. Per germline, CDR1 SGHTA and CDR2 FQGNSA. This CDR3 contains 16 residues. J was trimmed by 6 bases and V by 2 bases; bases with no gene match: 9.

This chain uses TRBV27 with TRBJ1-1; 7 bases line up with TRBD1. Germline CDR1 is MNHEY and CDR2 is SMNVEV (reference sequence). V lost 6 bases, J lost 5 bases, and 15 bases stayed unmatched. The CDR3 is made up of 16 amino acids. The DNA for the CDR3 is TGTGCCAGCAGCACCCAGGGGGTCGGAGGTAGGACTGAAGCTTTCTTT. It specifies CASSTQGVGGRTEAFF.

This rearrangement joins TRBV12-3 or TRBV12-4 to TRBJ1-2; D unresolved. This CDR3 is 12 amino acids long. Trimming shortened V by 2 bases and J by 4 bases, and 5 bases separated the two germline ends. CDR3 sequence (DNA): TGTGCCAGCAGTTTATACAGCTATGGCTACACCTTC. As protein: CASSLYSYGYTF.

The J gene is TRBJ2-7, the V gene TRBV10-3; 10 nucleotides line up with TRBD2. In germline, CDR1 is ENHRY, CDR2 SYGVKD. This CDR3 region has 16 residues. The junction had 7 bases not matched to a gene; V was cut back by 4 bases and J by 1 base. CDR3 loop: CAISAQGLAFSYEQYF. CDR3 nucleotide sequence: TGTGCCATCAGTGCCCAGGGACTAGCGTTTTCCTACGAGCAGTACTTC.

This chain connects TRBV15 to TRBJ1-2; TRBD1 agrees at 9 bases. Germline V gives CDR1 LNHNV, CDR2 YYDKDF (reference sequence). J lost 1 base, V lost 3 bases, and 9 bases had no gene match. CDR3 length: 17 amino acids. The CDR3 reads CATSSHLDRGHNYGYTF. CDR3 nucleotides: TGTGCCACCAGCAGCCACTTGGACAGGGGTCATAACTATGGCTACACCTTC.

J is TRBJ2-2 and V is TRBV5-1, with D unclear. CDR1 is SGHRS and CDR2 is YFSETQ in the germline V gene. Trimming took 4 bases from V and 1 from J, leaving 11 bases between them. The CDR3 has 15 amino acids. CDR3 sequence (DNA): TGCGCCAGCAGCAGTCAGCCCCAGAACACCGGGGAGCTGTTTTTT. Amino acids: CASSSQPQNTGELFF.